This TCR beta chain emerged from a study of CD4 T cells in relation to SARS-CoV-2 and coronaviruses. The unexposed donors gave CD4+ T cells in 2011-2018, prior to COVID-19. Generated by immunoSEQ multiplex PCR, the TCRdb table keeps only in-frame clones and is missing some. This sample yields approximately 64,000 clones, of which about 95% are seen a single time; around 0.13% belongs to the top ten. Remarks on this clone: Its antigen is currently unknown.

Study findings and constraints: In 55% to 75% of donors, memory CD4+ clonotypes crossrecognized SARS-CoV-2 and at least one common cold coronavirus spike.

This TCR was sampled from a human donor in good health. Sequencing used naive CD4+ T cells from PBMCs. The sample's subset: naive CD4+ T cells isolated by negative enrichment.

CDR3 loop: CALGGQINTEAFF. Written as DNA, the CDR3 is TGTGCGCTCGGGGGACAAATAAACACTGAAGCTTTCTTT. The rearrangement links TRBV30 to TRBJ1-1; D may be TRBD1 (6 bases). CDR3 length equals 13 residues. Germline V lookup: CDR1 GTSNPN, CDR2 SVGIG (reference sequence).